Each of the 20 T cell receptor beta chains below was sequenced from the same sample in a study of shared clonotypes between healthy human individuals. Sequencing was performed with immunoSEQ multiplex PCR; in TCRdb, only in-frame clones are kept and a portion is missing. The table has more than 1,200,000 clones, less than 99% seen once; the top ten hold under 0.45%. Sequencing was performed on naive CD4+ T cells sorted from blood. Sample subset: CD45RA+ positively selected. These TCRs come from a man younger than 45 in good health.

The chain uses TRBV7-9 and TRBJ2-5; D is possibly TRBD2 (6 bases). V was pared by 2 bases and J by 4 bases, with 8 bases between. The length of the CDR3 is 13 residues. CDR1 and CDR2 from the germline V gene are SEHNR and FQNEAQ (reference sequence). The CDR3 DNA reads as TGTGCCAGCAGCTTAATGGGAGGAGAGACCCAGTACTTC. It translates to CASSLMGGETQYF.

The CDR3 bases are TGTGCCATCAGTGGTAAGGAGAAAGGGTACAATGAGCAGTTCTTC. Its protein product is CAISGKEKGYNEQFF. J is TRBJ2-1 and V is TRBV10-3, with D uncertain. From germline, CDR1 is ENHRY and CDR2 SYGVKD. Trimming cost V 4 bases and J 4 bases, with 14 bases left between them. The CDR3 runs 15 residues.

This clone occurred once. V and J are TRBV5-4 and TRBJ2-1, with D tentatively TRBD2 (6 bases). Germline CDR1 reads SGHNT; CDR2 reads YYREEE (reference sequence). Trimming left V 0 bases short and J 6 bases short, with 10 bases between. The CDR3 sequence is 14 residues long. The CDR3 spells CASSLAGAFNEQFF. CDR3 bases: TGTGCCAGCAGCTTGGCGGGAGCCTTCAATGAGCAGTTCTTC.

The CDR3 reads CASSWTVDNEQFF. The CDR3 nucleotides are TGTGCCAGCAGCTGGACAGTGGACAATGAGCAGTTCTTC. The chain recombines TRBV5-8 with TRBJ2-1, with TRBD1 as a possible D gene (6 bases). Germline values: CDR1 SGHTS, CDR2 YDEGEE. The CDR3 is 13 amino acids. The ends were cut back, 3 bases at V and 5 bases at J, with 9 bases in the middle.

The CDR3 region has the DNA TGTGCCAGCAGTTTCAGCCCGAACACTGAAGCTTTCTTT. Its protein product is CASSFSPNTEAFF. The chain recombines TRBV27 with TRBJ1-1; D unresolved. CDR3 length: 13 amino acids. V was pared by 3 bases and J by 1 base, with 6 bases between. The germline gives CDR1 MNHEY, CDR2 SMNVEV (reference sequence).

This chain uses TRBV9 with TRBJ2-3; the match to TRBD1 covers 11 bases. Unmatched junction bases numbered 3, after V lost 2 bases and J lost 4 bases. From germline, CDR1 is SGDLS and CDR2 YYNGEE. CDR3 length: 15 amino acids. CDR3 sequence reads: CASSVGTGGPDTQYF. The CDR3 DNA is TGTGCCAGCAGCGTTGGGACAGGGGGTCCAGATACGCAGTATTTT.

CDR3 sequence reads: CASGRGLRGYNEQFF. Here the CDR3 DNA reads TGTGCCAGCGGGCGCGGATTGCGTGGCTACAATGAGCAGTTCTTC. The rearrangement uses TRBV9 and TRBJ2-1; D not certain. Trimming pared 7 bases from V and 3 bases from J, leaving 17 bases between. Germline loops: CDR1 SGDLS, CDR2 YYNGEE. This CDR3 contains 15 residues.

The chain links TRBV9 to TRBJ2-2; 12 bases map to TRBD2. The V gene's germline CDR1 is SGDLS and CDR2 YYNGEE. The junction had 16 bases not matched to a gene; V was cut back by 3 bases and J by 1 base. This CDR3 has 21 residues. CDR3 protein: CASSAQGSMTSGSRNTGELFF. The DNA of the CDR3 is TGTGCCAGCAGCGCCCAGGGTTCAATGACTAGCGGGAGTCGGAACACCGGGGAGCTGTTTTTT.

The rearrangement uses TRBV18 and TRBJ1-5, with 9 bases fitting TRBD1. The V gene end was trimmed by 6 bases and the J gene end by 6 bases; junction bases not matched to a gene: 12. The CDR3 has 16 residues. Looked up from germline, CDR1 is KGHSH and CDR2 is LQKENI. The CDR3 DNA sequence: TGTGCCAGCTCTAGGGGACAGGGTGATTTTTCTCAGCCCCAGCATTTT. Encoded protein: CASSRGQGDFSQPQHF.

The rearrangement uses TRBV4-1 and TRBJ2-3; perhaps TRBD1 as D (6 bases). V was cut by 0 bases and J by 4 bases, with 11 bases left in between. Germline V gene sequence: CDR1 MGHRA, CDR2 YSYEKL. This CDR3 is 15 amino acids long. This CDR3 reads CASSQEQGRSDTQYF. The CDR3 region has the DNA TGCGCCAGCAGCCAAGAACAGGGACGATCAGATACGCAGTATTTT.

The rearrangement links TRBV20-1 to TRBJ1-2, with unresolved D. CDR3 length: 11 amino acids. V lost 4 bases to trimming and J lost 5 bases, with 8 bases between them. The germline V gene encodes CDR1 DFQATT and CDR2 SNEGSKA (reference sequence). The CDR3: CSAIASYGYTF. For the CDR3, the DNA is TGCAGTGCTATTGCAAGTTATGGCTACACCTTC.

This clone is a singleton in its sample. The chain uses TRBV19 and TRBJ2-1; perhaps TRBD1 as D (7 bases). V was cut by 6 bases and J by 7 bases, with 13 bases left in between. This CDR3 is 13 amino acids long. Germline CDR1 reads LNHDA; CDR2 reads SQIVND (reference sequence). The CDR3 DNA is TGTGCCAGTAGAACCTCAGGGGGGAATGAGCAGTTCTTC. This translates into CASRTSGGNEQFF.

The J gene is TRBJ2-1, the V gene TRBV5-1; D unclear. This CDR3 comprises 14 residues. The germline CDR1 and CDR2 sequences are SGHRS and YFSETQ. V lost 7 bases, J lost 7 bases, and 18 bases lay in between. Here the CDR3 reads CASFWGGGSNEQFF. The CDR3 nucleotides are TGCGCCAGCTTTTGGGGTGGCGGTTCAAATGAGCAGTTCTTC.

Here the CDR3 reads CASSFQGFRGEETQYF. The CDR3 DNA reads TGCGCCAGCAGCTTCCAGGGTTTCAGGGGGGAAGAGACCCAGTACTTC. The rearrangement uses TRBV5-1 and TRBJ2-5; maybe TRBD1 (7 bases). CDR1 is SGHRS and CDR2 is YFSETQ in the germline V gene. V was cut by 2 bases and J by 3 bases, with 17 bases left in between. The CDR3 runs 16 residues.

This sequence joins TRBV4-3 and TRBJ1-2, with TRBD1 identical over 7 bases. This CDR3 contains 15 residues. Germline V gene lookup returns CDR1 LGHNA and CDR2 YSLEER. V shed 1 base, J shed 4 bases, and the junction held 6 bases outside the gene matches. CDR3 DNA: TGCGCCAGCAGCCAAGGTCTCGGGACAGTCTATGGCTACACCTTC. This translates into CASSQGLGTVYGYTF.

The rearrangement uses TRBV18 and TRBJ2-3; D is uncertain. The ends were cut back, 5 bases at V and 6 bases at J, with 15 bases in the middle. This CDR3 is 14 amino acids long. CDR1 is KGHSH and CDR2 is LQKENI in the germline V gene. The CDR3 coding sequence is TGTGCCAGCTCAGCGCGCCGGCCCCCGGATACGCAGTATTTT. Residues: CASSARRPPDTQYF.

The CDR3 loop is CASSTGLAGAEAYNEQFF. In nucleotides, the CDR3 is TGCGCCAGCTCGACGGGACTAGCGGGTGCCGAGGCCTACAATGAGCAGTTCTTC. The chain employs TRBV4-1 and TRBJ2-1; 12 bases match TRBD2. The length of the CDR3 is 18 residues. J was trimmed by 2 bases and V by 8 bases; bases with no gene match: 13. Germline loops: CDR1 MGHRA, CDR2 YSYEKL.

A word on this clone: This sample also contains other DNA sequences that code for the same CDR3. V gene TRBV6-5 combines with J gene TRBJ2-4; D unresolved. The CDR3 covers 15 residues. V was pared by 0 bases and J by 0 bases, with 6 bases between. Germline V gene sequence: CDR1 MNHEY, CDR2 SVGAGI. This chain's CDR3 is CASSYSLLAKNIQYF. CDR3 bases: TGTGCCAGCAGTTACTCTCTTCTAGCCAAAAACATTCAGTACTTC.

The J gene is TRBJ2-3, the V gene TRBV2; D possibly uses TRBD1 or TRBD2 (5 bases each). Germline V CDR1 and CDR2: SNHLY, FYNNEI. The CDR3 is 14 amino acids. Between the trimmed V and J ends, which lost 8 bases and 1 base, there was a span of 13 bases. CDR3 sequence: CASRGPGRTDTQYF. In nucleotides, the CDR3 is TGTGCCAGCCGAGGGCCAGGGCGCACAGATACGCAGTATTTT.

The CDR3: CASSMGQNPYEQYF. The DNA for the CDR3 is TGTGCCAGTAGTATGGGACAGAATCCCTACGAGCAGTACTTC. The chain is built from TRBV19 and TRBJ2-7; 7 bases map to TRBD1. J was trimmed by 2 bases and V by 3 bases; bases with no gene match: 4. Germline loops: CDR1 LNHDA, CDR2 SQIVND (reference sequence). The CDR3 consists of 14 residues.